Shown below are 9 T cell receptor beta chains from a single sample sequenced in a study of T-cell memory formation after mild COVID-19. TCRdb reprocessed the 5' RACE reads with MiXCR, giving one entry per CDR3 protein. The repertoire includes about 400,000 distinct CDR3 sequences, under 25% of them detected once, and approximately 14% sits in the top ten. Input material: PBMCs or a T cell subset sorted from them (not recorded which). The receptors come from an adult woman who had mild COVID-19 (a few samples of this study predate the infection). Cell type and time point are not known.

This chain connects TRBV19 to TRBJ1-1; no reliable D call. V was trimmed by 8 bases and J by 5 bases, leaving 12 bases between them. Germline CDR1 LNHDA, CDR2 SQIVND (reference sequence). This CDR3 comprises 12 residues. CDR3 sequence (DNA): TGTGCCAGTTGGGGTATGGGTACTGAAGCTTTCTTT. Translating it yields CASWGMGTEAFF.

In its sample, this clonotype was seen a few times. This sequence joins TRBV18 and TRBJ2-5; D gene uncertain. Germline V lookup: CDR1 KGHSH, CDR2 LQKENI. There are 14 residues in the CDR3. V was shortened by 3 bases and J by 0 bases, with 8 bases between the two germline ends. The CDR3, as DNA: TGTGCCAGCTCACCTCCCTGGGACCAAGAGACCCAGTACTTC. This gives the protein CASSPPWDQETQYF.

This chain joins TRBV5-5 and TRBJ2-1; D uncertain. There are 16 residues in the CDR3. Between the trimmed V and J ends, which lost 0 bases and 5 bases, there was a span of 15 bases. The germline V gene encodes CDR1 SGHKS and CDR2 YYEKEE (reference sequence). CDR3 DNA: TGTGCCAGCAGCTTGGATGTCTACCGTCCCAACAATGAGCAGTTCTTC. This sequence encodes CASSLDVYRPNNEQFF.

This clonotype was seen at least ten times. The chain recombines TRBV12-3 or TRBV12-4 with TRBJ1-1, with 7 bases aligning to TRBD1. The CDR3 runs 14 residues. The ends lost 1 base at V and 5 bases at J; junction bases unmatched: 4. CDR3 sequence: CASSLVRGRTEAFF. CDR3 bases: TGTGCCAGCAGTTTAGTCAGGGGGAGGACTGAAGCTTTCTTT.

Within the sample, this clonotype is medium-sized. The chain carries TRBV5-1 and TRBJ2-2, with TRBD1 identical over 7 bases. The CDR3 runs to 16 residues. Trimming removed 4 bases from V and 3 bases from J; junction bases left unmatched: 9. The V gene's germline CDR1 is SGHRS and CDR2 YFSETQ. The CDR3 loop reads CASSPRQGFDTGELFF. In nucleotides, the CDR3 is TGCGCCAGCAGCCCTAGACAGGGCTTTGACACCGGGGAGCTGTTTTTT.

This clonotype was observed a handful of times. This CDR3 is CASSFDRGQGYTF. The CDR3 DNA sequence: TGTGCCAGCAGCTTCGACAGGGGGCAGGGCTACACCTTC. The V and J genes are TRBV7-2 and TRBJ1-2, with 10 positions matching TRBD1. V gave up 3 bases and J gave up 8 bases; unmatched junction bases: 3. The V gene's germline CDR1 is SGHTA and CDR2 FQGNSA. The CDR3 runs 13 residues.

This clonotype appeared a few times. The J gene is TRBJ2-7, the V gene TRBV11-2, with D possibly being TRBD1 or TRBD2 (5 bases each). Germline V gene lookup returns CDR1 SGHAT and CDR2 FQNNGV. Between the trimmed V and J ends, which lost 5 bases and 3 bases, there was a span of 11 bases. This CDR3 is 13 amino acids long. CDR3 nucleotides: TGTGCCAGCAGCCCGGGACCACGCTACGAGCAGTACTTC. Translated: CASSPGPRYEQYF. Using reference TRBV11-2 and TRBJ2-7 for the parts outside the CDR3, the full variable domain is EAGVAQSPRYKIIEKRQSVAFWCNPISGHATLYWYQQILGQGPKLLIQFQNNGVVDDSQLPKDRFSAERLKGVDSTLKIQPAKLEDSAVYLCASSPGPRYEQYFGPGTRLTVT.

This clonotype was recorded many times. This sequence joins TRBV12-3 or TRBV12-4 and TRBJ1-2; D unclear. V lost 7 bases to trimming and J lost 2 bases, with 20 bases between them. The CDR3 runs 16 residues. The CDR3 is CASTPQRSTANYGYTF. The DNA of the CDR3 is TGTGCCAGCACCCCACAGAGGAGCACTGCCAACTATGGCTACACCTTC.

This clonotype was recorded a few times. The chain's CDR3 is CASSLVLGLAYEQYF. CDR3 bases: TGTGCCAGCAGCTTAGTGTTAGGACTAGCCTACGAGCAGTACTTC. This chain joins TRBV7-6 and TRBJ2-7; 7 bases are a match to TRBD2. After removal of 1 base from V and 2 bases from J, the junction contained 5 bases not matched to a gene. The V gene's germline CDR1 is SGHVS and CDR2 FNYEAQ. The CDR3 length is 15 residues.